This record looks at one T cell receptor beta chain sequence and its context. Its antigen is still unknown. This sample is drawn from a study of post-analysis software for immune sequencing data. Study-level findings and limits: The study found TRBV5-6, TRBV5-1 and TRBV20-1 among four to six TRBV segments more frequent in patients than controls. Co-batched samples clustered tightly together by F measure.

Presence of unique molecular identifiers characterized the TCR beta cDNA libraries. Each CDR3 protein is one row after TCRdb ran MiXCR on the PCR reads. The sample contains roughly 600,000 distinct CDR3 sequences, around 40% of which appear only once. The V end was cut by 0 bases, the J end by 12 bases, with 6 bases between. This CDR3 is built from 11 residues. The germline CDR1 and CDR2 sequences are MNHNY and SVGAGI (reference sequence). Sequenced material: blood. The clonotype originates from a girl between 10 and 17 years old with multiple sclerosis. The chain couples TRBV6-6 to TRBJ2-1, with a tentative D call TRBD1 (6 bases). CDR3 sequence (DNA): TGTGCCAGCAGTTACTCGACAGGGCAGTTCTTC. It specifies CASSYSTGQFF.